This T cell receptor beta chain comes out of a study of blood T cell repertoires in COVID-19. In the study overall: COVID-19 samples collected from the United States, Italy and Spain covered acute and convalescent phases. From T cells, B-cell-depleted T cells, or PBMCs came the material, which was cDNA or gDNA.

Original analysis: It was from reference gene primer amplification that nucleated cell counts were estimated. Data came from immunoSEQ multiplex PCR; TCRdb stores just in-frame clones and leaves some out. That table gives V, J and clone size, and the DNA gave D and trimming. Of some 67,000 clones in the sample, about 89% were seen once. The ends lost 2 bases at V and 5 bases at J; junction bases unmatched: 11. Per germline, CDR1 MNHNY and CDR2 SVGAGI (reference sequence). The CDR3 has 16 amino acids. The chain carries TRBV6-6 and TRBJ2-5, with 7 bases that match TRBD2. Sequenced sample: peripheral blood. The TCR sequence derives from a man aged 50-60 years with active COVID-19. CDR3 sequence: CASSYPGAGAFETQYF. The CDR3 DNA reads as TGTGCCAGCAGTTACCCCGGGGCGGGAGCGTTCGAGACCCAGTACTTC.